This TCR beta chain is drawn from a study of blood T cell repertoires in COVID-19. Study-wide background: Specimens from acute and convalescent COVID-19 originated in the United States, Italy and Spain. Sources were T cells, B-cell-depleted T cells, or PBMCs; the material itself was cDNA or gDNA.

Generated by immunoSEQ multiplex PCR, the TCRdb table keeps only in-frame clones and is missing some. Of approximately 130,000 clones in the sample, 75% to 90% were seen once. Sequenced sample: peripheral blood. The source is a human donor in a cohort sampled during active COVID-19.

Here the CDR3 DNA reads TGTGCCAGCAGCTTGGGTCCGGGACAGGGGGCCACACCCAATCAGCCCCAGCATTTT. It translates to CASSLGPGQGATPNQPQHF. The J gene is TRBJ1-5, the V gene TRBV5-4, with TRBD1 identical over 12 bases. V was clipped by 0 bases and J by 3 bases; unmatched bases: 10. Germline V lookup: CDR1 SGHNT, CDR2 YYREEE (reference sequence). This CDR3 has 19 amino acids.